The 11 T cell receptor beta chains below all came from one sample that was sequenced in a study of cytomegalovirus exposure and HLA in healthy donors. PCR involved 60 Vbeta and 13 Jbeta primers. The method was immunoSEQ multiplex PCR; TCRdb's version includes in-frame clones alone and lacks a portion of them. The data show under 100,000 clones, with 60% to 85% seen just once and 5.5% to 7% held by the top ten. Sample: PBMCs. Source of these receptors: a man between 18 and 29 years old in good health and CMV-seropositive.

In its sample, this clone was seen once. The chain carries TRBV4-2 and TRBJ2-2; D not certain. V lost 0 bases, J lost 5 bases, and 10 bases lay in between. This CDR3 spans 15 amino acids. CDR1 is LGHNA, CDR2 YNFKEQ, per germline. Here the CDR3 DNA reads TGTGCCAGCAGCCAAGATTGGGCAGTTACCGGGGAGCTGTTTTTT. Translated: CASSQDWAVTGELFF.

This chain links TRBV10-3 with TRBJ1-1, with D maybe TRBD1 (6 bases). V was clipped by 11 bases and J by 7 bases, with 14 bases between them. This CDR3 comprises 11 residues. Per germline, CDR1 ENHRY and CDR2 SYGVKD. The CDR3 sequence: CASGTGREAFF. CDR3 coding DNA: TGTGCCTCGGGAACAGGGCGTGAAGCTTTCTTT.

The chain employs TRBV10-2 and TRBJ1-6; unclear D gene. The CDR3 sequence is 14 residues long. The germline V gene has CDR1 WSHSY and CDR2 SAAADI. With 3 bases removed from V and 5 bases from J, the gap between germline ends came to 8 bases. As DNA, the CDR3 is TGCGCCAGCAGTGAACCGGGAAATAATTCACCCCTCCACTTT. This gives the protein CASSEPGNNSPLHF.

The rearrangement joins TRBV2 to TRBJ2-1; 9 nucleotides agree with TRBD1. The germline gives CDR1 SNHLY, CDR2 FYNNEI. J lost 9 bases, V lost 2 bases, and 5 bases had no gene match. This CDR3 comprises 14 residues. The CDR3 loop reads CASSETGGLGEQFF. The CDR3 nucleotides read TGTGCCAGCAGTGAAACAGGGGGCTTGGGTGAGCAGTTCTTC.

The V gene is TRBV4-1, the J gene TRBJ2-3; D gene uncertain. Trimming stripped 0 bases from V and 3 bases from J, with 16 bases between. In germline, CDR1 is MGHRA, CDR2 YSYEKL. The CDR3 extends over 17 amino acids. The CDR3 sequence: CASSQDKERMETDTQYF. For the CDR3, the DNA is TGCGCCAGCAGCCAAGATAAGGAACGGATGGAGACAGATACGCAGTATTTT.

The chain carries TRBV28 and TRBJ1-2; D gene ambiguous. There are 11 residues in the CDR3. CDR1 and CDR2 from the germline V gene are MDHEN and SYDVKM. Trimming cost V 6 bases and J 3 bases, with 5 bases left between them. CDR3 in amino acids: CASSADYGYTF. CDR3 coding DNA: TGTGCCAGCAGCGCAGACTATGGCTACACCTTC.

This clone was seen more than once but under ten times. CDR3 in amino acids: CASSPHPTSSGSLYEQYF. The CDR3 nucleotides read TGTGCCAGCAGCCCCCATCCAACTTCGAGCGGGAGCCTCTACGAGCAGTACTTC. This chain links TRBV7-8 with TRBJ2-7; 8 positions agree with TRBD2. V gave up 5 bases and J gave up 3 bases; unmatched junction bases: 18. Germline V gives CDR1 SGHVS, CDR2 FQNEAQ. This CDR3 contains 18 residues.

This sequence joins TRBV7-3 and TRBJ2-5; the D gene is possibly TRBD1 (6 bases). The CDR3 has 15 residues. Germline V gives CDR1 SGHTA, CDR2 FQGTGA. The ends were cut back, 5 bases at V and 2 bases at J, with 15 bases in the middle. The CDR3 here is CASSPQGFLQETQYF. The CDR3 DNA follows: TGTGCCAGCAGCCCACAGGGCTTCTTACAAGAGACCCAGTACTTC.

The chain combines TRBV27 with TRBJ2-1, with a weak D call TRBD2 (6 bases). With 8 bases removed from V and 4 bases from J, the gap between germline ends came to 15 bases. The CDR3 has 14 residues. Germline CDR1 and CDR2: MNHEY and SMNVEV (reference sequence). The DNA for the CDR3 is TGTGCCAGCTCAACCGGGGGAGGATACAATGAGCAGTTCTTC. It encodes CASSTGGGYNEQFF.

V gene TRBV5-1 combines with J gene TRBJ2-7; 7 positions agree with TRBD2. The V gene's germline CDR1 is SGHRS and CDR2 YFSETQ. CDR3 length: 14 amino acids. Germline trimming cut 2 bases from V and 2 bases from J; bases unmatched to any gene: 4. Here the CDR3 reads CASSFNSGAYEQYF. CDR3 coding DNA: TGCGCCAGCAGCTTTAACAGCGGGGCCTACGAGCAGTACTTC.

V and J are TRBV5-1 and TRBJ1-2, with a tentative D call TRBD1 (5 bases). This CDR3 contains 13 residues. In germline, CDR1 is SGHRS, CDR2 YFSETQ. The V gene lost 0 bases and the J gene lost 6 bases, with 9 bases spanning the gap. CDR3 loop: CASSLGSGHGYTF. In nucleotides, the CDR3 is TGCGCCAGCAGCTTGGGTTCAGGGCATGGCTACACCTTC. Based on the CDR3 plus reference TRBV5-1 and TRBJ1-2, the full variable domain is KAGVTQTPRYLIKTRGQQVTLSCSPISGHRSVSWYQQTPGQGLQFLFEYFSETQRNKGNFPGRFSGRQFSNSRSEMNVSTLELGDSALYLCASSLGSGHGYTFGSGTRLTVV.